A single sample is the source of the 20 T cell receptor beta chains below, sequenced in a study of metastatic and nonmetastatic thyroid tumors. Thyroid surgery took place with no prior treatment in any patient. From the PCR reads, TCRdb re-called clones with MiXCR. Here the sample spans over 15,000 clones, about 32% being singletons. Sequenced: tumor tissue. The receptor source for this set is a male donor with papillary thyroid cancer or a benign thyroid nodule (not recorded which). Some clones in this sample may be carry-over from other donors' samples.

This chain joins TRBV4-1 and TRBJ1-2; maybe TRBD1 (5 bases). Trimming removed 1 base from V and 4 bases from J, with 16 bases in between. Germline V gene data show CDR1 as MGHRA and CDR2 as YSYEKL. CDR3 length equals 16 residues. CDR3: CASSQGHTPQGYGYTF. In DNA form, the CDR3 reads TGCGCCAGCAGCCAAGGGCACACGCCCCAGGGCTATGGCTACACCTTC.

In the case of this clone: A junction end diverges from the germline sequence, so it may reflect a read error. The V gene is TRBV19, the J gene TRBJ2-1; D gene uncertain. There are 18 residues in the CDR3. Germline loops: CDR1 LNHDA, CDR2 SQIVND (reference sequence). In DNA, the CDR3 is TGTTCCAGTAGTATAGATGGTAGGGTGTGTGGCTCCTACAATGCGCAGTTCTTC. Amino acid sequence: CSSSIDGRVCGSYNAQFF.

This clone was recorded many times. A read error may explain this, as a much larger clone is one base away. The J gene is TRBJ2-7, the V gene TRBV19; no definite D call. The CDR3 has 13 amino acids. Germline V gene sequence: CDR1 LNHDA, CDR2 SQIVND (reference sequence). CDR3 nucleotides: TGTGCCAGTAGTATAGATCCCCCCTACGAGCGGTACTTC. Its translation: CASSIDPPYERYF. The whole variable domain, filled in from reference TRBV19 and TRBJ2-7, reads DGGITQSPKYLFRKEGQNVTLSCEQNLNHDAMYWYRQDPGQGLRLIYYSQIVNDFQKGDIAEGYSVSREKKESFPLTVTSAQKNPTAFYLCASSIDPPYERYFGPGTRLTVT.

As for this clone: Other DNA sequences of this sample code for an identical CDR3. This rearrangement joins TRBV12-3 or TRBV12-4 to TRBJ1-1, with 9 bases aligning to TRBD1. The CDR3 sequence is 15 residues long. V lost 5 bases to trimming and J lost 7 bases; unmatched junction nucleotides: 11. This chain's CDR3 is CASSTRDRESNEAFF. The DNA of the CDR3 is TGTGCCAGCAGTACTCGGGACAGGGAGTCTAATGAAGCTTTCTTT.

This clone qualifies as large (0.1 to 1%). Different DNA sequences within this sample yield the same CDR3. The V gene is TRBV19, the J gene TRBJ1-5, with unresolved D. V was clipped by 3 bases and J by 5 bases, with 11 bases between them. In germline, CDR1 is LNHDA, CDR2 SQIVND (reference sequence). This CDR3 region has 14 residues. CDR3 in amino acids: CASSIRTPDQPQHF. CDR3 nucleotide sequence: TGTGCCAGTAGTATTCGTACACCAGATCAGCCCCAGCATTTT.

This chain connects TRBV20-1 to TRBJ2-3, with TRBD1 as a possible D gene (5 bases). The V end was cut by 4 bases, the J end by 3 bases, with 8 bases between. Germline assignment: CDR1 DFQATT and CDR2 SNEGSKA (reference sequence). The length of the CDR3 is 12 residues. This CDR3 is CSAKRTTDTQYF. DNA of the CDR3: TGCAGTGCTAAACGGACAACAGATACGCAGTATTTT.

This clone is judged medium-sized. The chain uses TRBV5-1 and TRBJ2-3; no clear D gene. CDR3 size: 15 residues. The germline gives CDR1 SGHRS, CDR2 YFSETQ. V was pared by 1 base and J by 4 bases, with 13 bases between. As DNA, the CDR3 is TGCGCCAGCAGCTTGCCTCTCCCCCCCGCAGATACGCAGTATTTT. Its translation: CASSLPLPPADTQYF.

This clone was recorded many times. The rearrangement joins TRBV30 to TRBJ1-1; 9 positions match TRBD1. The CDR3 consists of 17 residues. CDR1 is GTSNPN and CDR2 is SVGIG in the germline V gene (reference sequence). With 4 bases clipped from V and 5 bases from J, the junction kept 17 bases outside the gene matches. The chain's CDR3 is CAWILKPHRGQETEAFF. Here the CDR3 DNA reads TGTGCCTGGATTCTCAAACCACACAGGGGGCAGGAGACTGAAGCTTTCTTT.

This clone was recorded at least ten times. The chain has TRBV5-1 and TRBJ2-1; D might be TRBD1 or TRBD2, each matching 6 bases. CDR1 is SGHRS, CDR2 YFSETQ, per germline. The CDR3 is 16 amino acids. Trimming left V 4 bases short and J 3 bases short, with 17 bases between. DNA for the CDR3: TGCGCCAGCAGCCCCCAATCGGGGGCCTTCTACAATGAGCAGTTCTTC. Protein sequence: CASSPQSGAFYNEQFF.

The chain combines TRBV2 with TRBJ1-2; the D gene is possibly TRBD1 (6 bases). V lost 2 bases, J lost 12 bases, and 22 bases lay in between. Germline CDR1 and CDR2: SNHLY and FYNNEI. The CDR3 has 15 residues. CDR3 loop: CASSEYVWGAGGNTF. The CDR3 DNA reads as TGTGCCAGCAGTGAATATGTATGGGGAGCCGGGGGCAACACCTTC.

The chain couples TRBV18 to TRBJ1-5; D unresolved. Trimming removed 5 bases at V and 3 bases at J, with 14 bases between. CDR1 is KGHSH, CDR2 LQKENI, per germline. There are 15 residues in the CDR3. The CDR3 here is CASSDDGPLNQPQHF. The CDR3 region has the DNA TGTGCCAGCTCAGACGACGGGCCTCTCAATCAGCCCCAGCATTTT.

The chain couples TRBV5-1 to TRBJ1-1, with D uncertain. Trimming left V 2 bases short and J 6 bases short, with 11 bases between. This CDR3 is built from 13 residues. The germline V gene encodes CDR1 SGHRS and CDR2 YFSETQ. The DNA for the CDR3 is TGCGCCAGCAGCTTTACTGTCTCGGCTGAAGCTTTCTTT. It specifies CASSFTVSAEAFF.

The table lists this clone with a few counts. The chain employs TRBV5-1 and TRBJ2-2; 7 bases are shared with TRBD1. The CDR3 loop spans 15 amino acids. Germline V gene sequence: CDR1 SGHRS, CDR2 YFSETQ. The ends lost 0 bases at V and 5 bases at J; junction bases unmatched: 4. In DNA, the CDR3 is TGCGCCAGCAGCTTGGGTATCAGGGGGACCGGGGAGCTGTTTTTT. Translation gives CASSLGIRGTGELFF.

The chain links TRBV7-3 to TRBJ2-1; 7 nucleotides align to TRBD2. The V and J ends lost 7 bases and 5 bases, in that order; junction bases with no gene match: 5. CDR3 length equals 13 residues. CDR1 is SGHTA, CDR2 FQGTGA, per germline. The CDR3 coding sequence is TGTGCCAGCATCCTCGGGACTAACAATGAGCAGTTCTTC. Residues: CASILGTNNEQFF.

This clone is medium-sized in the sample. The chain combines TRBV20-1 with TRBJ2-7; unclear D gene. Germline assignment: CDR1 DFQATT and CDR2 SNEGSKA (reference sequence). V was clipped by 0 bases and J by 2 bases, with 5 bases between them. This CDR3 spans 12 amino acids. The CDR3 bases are TGCAGTGCTAGAGAACAGACCTACGAGCAGTACTTC. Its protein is CSAREQTYEQYF.

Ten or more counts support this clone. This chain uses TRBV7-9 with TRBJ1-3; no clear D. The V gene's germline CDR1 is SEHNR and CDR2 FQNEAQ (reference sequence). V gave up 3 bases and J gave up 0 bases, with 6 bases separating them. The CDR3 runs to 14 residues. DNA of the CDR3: TGTGCCAGCAGCTTCGGGAGCTCTGGAAACACCATATATTTT. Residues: CASSFGSSGNTIYF.

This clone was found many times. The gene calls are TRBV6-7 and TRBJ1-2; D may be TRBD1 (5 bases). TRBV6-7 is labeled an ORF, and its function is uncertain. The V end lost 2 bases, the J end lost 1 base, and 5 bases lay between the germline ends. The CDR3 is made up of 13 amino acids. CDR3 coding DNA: TGTGCCAGCAGTTACGGACATAACTATGGCTACACCTTC. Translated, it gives CASSYGHNYGYTF.

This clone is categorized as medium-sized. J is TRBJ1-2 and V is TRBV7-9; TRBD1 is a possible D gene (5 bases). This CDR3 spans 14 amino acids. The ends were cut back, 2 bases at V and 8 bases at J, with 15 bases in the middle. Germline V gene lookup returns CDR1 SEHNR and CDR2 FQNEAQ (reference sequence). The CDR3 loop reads CASSLTGQGGGYTF. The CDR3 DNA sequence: TGTGCCAGCAGCTTAACTGGTCAGGGTGGCGGCTACACCTTC.

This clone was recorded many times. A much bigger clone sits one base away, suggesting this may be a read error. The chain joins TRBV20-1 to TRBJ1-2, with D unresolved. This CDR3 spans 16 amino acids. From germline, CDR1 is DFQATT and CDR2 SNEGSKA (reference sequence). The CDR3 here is CSARIRGRNLNYGCTF. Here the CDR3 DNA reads TGCAGTGCTAGAATTAGAGGGCGGAACCTTAACTATGGCTGCACCTTC.

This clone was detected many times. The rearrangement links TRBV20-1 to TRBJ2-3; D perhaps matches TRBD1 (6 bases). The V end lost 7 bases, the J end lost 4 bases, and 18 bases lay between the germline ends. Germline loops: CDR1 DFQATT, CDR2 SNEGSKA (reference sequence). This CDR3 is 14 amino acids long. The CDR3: CSVRGFIGADTQYF. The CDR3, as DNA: TGCAGTGTTAGGGGGTTCATCGGGGCAGATACGCAGTATTTT.